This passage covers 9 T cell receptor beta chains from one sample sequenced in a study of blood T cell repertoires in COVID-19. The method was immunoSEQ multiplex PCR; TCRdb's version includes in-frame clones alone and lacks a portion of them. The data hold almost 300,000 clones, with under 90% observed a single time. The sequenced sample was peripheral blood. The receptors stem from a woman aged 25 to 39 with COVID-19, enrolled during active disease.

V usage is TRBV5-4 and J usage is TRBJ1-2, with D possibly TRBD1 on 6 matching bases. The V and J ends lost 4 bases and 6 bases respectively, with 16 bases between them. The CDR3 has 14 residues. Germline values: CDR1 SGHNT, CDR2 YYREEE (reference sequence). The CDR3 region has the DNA TGTGCCAGCAGCCCACCAGGGGAGAGTCATGGCTACACCTTC. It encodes CASSPPGESHGYTF.

The CDR3 region has the DNA TGTGCCAGCACCTACCGGGACAGGGTTTTTGGGGCCAACGTCCTGACTTTC. Protein product: CASTYRDRVFGANVLTF. V and J are TRBV5-6 and TRBJ2-6; 9 positions agree with TRBD1. The V gene's germline CDR1 is SGHDT and CDR2 YYEEEE. The V gene end was trimmed by 6 bases and the J gene end by 3 bases; junction bases not matched to a gene: 10. The CDR3 totals 17 residues.

The CDR3 bases are TGTGCACCAGAATATACCTCCTACGAGCAGTACTTC. Amino acids: CAPEYTSYEQYF. The V and J genes are TRBV12-2 and TRBJ2-7; the listed D gene, TRBD1, was not tested against the DNA. TRBV12-2 is assigned pseudogene status. The CDR3 has 12 residues.

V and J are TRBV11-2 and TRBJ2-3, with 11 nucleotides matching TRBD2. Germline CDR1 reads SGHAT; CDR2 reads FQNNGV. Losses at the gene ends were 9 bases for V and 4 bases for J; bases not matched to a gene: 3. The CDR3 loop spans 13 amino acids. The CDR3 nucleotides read TGTGCCAGTGTAGCGGGGGGGCCAGATACGCAGTATTTT. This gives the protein CASVAGGPDTQYF.

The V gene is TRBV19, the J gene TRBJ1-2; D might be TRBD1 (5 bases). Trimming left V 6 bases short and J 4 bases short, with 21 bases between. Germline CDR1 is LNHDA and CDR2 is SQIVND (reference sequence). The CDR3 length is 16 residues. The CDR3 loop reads CASRGVGGTSPYGYTF. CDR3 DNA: TGTGCCAGTAGAGGGGTTGGGGGGACGTCCCCCTATGGCTACACCTTC.

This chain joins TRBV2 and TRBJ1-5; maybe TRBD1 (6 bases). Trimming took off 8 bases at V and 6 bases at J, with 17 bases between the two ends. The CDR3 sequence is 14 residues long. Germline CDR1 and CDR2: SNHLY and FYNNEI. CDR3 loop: CASSYRDMSQPQHF. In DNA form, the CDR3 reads TGTGCCAGCTCGTACAGGGATATGAGTCAGCCCCAGCATTTT.

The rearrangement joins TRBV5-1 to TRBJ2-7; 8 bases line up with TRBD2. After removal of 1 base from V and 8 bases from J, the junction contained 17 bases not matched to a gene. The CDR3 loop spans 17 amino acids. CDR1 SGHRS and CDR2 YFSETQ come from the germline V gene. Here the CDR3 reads CASSLKTTSGLAYQQYF. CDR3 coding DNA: TGCGCCAGCAGCTTGAAAACGACAAGCGGACTAGCATACCAGCAGTACTTC.

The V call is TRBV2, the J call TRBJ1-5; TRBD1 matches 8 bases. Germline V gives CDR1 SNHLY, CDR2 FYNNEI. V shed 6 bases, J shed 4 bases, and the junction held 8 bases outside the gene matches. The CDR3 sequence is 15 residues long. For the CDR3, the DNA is TGTGCCAGCAGGGCCAGGGGGCTAGGAAATCAGCCCCAGCATTTT. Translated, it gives CASRARGLGNQPQHF.

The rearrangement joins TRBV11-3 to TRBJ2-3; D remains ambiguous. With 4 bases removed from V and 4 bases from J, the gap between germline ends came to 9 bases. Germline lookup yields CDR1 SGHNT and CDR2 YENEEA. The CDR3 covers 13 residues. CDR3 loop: CASSWSGSDTQYF. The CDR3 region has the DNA TGTGCCAGCAGCTGGTCAGGATCAGATACGCAGTATTTT. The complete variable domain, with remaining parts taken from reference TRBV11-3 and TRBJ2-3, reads EAGVVQSPRYKIIEKKQPVAFWCNPISGHNTLYWYLQNLGQGPELLIRYENEEAVDDSQLPKDRFSAERLKGVDSTLKIQPAELGDSAVYLCASSWSGSDTQYFGPGTRLTVL.